The entry that follows covers one TCR beta chain sequence. Residents of 24 US areas, aged roughly 18 to 89 years, made up the participants. Membership in each cohort depended on participant-reported clinical history. In the authors' methods: Amplification of reference gene primers was used by the study to estimate nucleated cell counts. The method was immunoSEQ multiplex PCR; TCRdb's version includes in-frame clones alone and lacks a portion of them. Clone size and V and J calls were adopted from that table, with D and trimming inferred from the DNA. The sample yields 250,000 or so clones, around 90% seen once. This entry comes from a study of blood T cell repertoires in COVID-19. The V and J ends lost 5 bases and 7 bases, in that order; junction bases with no gene match: 10. CDR3 length: 16 residues. The V gene's germline CDR1 is MDHEN and CDR2 SYDVKM.

The V call is TRBV28, the J call TRBJ2-1, with 11 bases lining up with TRBD2. The origin of this receptor is a middle-aged woman who had been exposed to COVID-19. The specimen sequenced was PBMCs or T cells enriched from blood (not recorded which). The CDR3 reads CASSPPLAGEVNEQFF. The CDR3 DNA reads as TGTGCCAGCAGTCCCCCACTAGCGGGAGAGGTAAATGAGCAGTTCTTC.